A selection of T cell receptor beta chains follows, all from one sample in a study of blood T cell repertoires in COVID-19. Here immunoSEQ multiplex PCR was the method, and the copy in TCRdb shows in-frame clones only, minus some. The sample includes 150,000 or so clones, roughly 90% of them seen just once. Sequenced input: peripheral blood. The origin of the receptors is a man younger than 40 with COVID-19, enrolled during active disease. Each CDR3 is given with its conserved first and last residue. A D gene is named only where the DNA matches it firmly. Only part of the rows carry a size: once, few, many, or a class if the clone is expanded.

NA	TRBJ1-2	TRBV4-1	NA	TGCGCCAGCAGCCAATCCCCACAGACGGGGGGCTATGGCTACACCTTC	CASSQSPQTGGYGYTF
NA	TRBJ1-1	TRBV6-5	NA	TGTGCCAGCGGCGTGGTGGGGAGGTCGGACACTGAAGCTTTCTTT	CASGVVGRSDTEAFF
NA	TRBJ1-1	TRBV5-6	NA	TGTGCCAGCAGCTTGGATGGGGGCCGAAGGGACACTGAAGCTTTCTTT	CASSLDGGRRDTEAFF
once	TRBJ1-2	TRBV7-2	TRBD1	TGTGCCAGCAGTAAACCGGGACAGGGAGTCTATGGCTACACCTTC	CASSKPGQGVYGYTF
NA	TRBJ2-6	TRBV11-2	NA	TGTGCCAGCAGCTTAGGGCCAATTGCACCTGGGGCCAACGTCCTGACTTTC	CASSLGPIAPGANVLTF
NA	TRBJ2-1	TRBV5-4	TRBD1	TGTGCCAGCAGCCCGGAACCGGGACAGGGTATCAATGAGCAGTTCTTC	CASSPEPGQGINEQFF
NA	TRBJ2-1	TRBV20-1	NA	TGCAGTGCTAGTCACAGGGCTCCGGGGGGGTTCTTC	CSASHRAPGGFF
once	TRBJ2-3	TRBV19	NA	TGTGCCAGTAGTATGAGCCGAGGCACAGATACGCAGTATTTT	CASSMSRGTDTQYF
NA	TRBJ1-4	TRBV5-1	TRBD1	TGCGCCAGCAGTCGTCAGGGGGAGGAAAAACTGTTTTTT	CASSRQGEEKLFF
NA	TRBJ2-1	TRBV6-5	TRBD2	TGTGCCAGCAGCCGGGAGGGGATACTGAATGAGCAGTTCTTC	CASSREGILNEQFF
NA	TRBJ1-1	TRBV19	NA	TGTGCCAGTAGTCTAAGCGGGGGGACTGAAGCTTTCTTT	CASSLSGGTEAFF
NA	TRBJ2-2	TRBV19	TRBD1	TGTGCCAGTAAGCCAGGGGGCAACACCGGGGAGCTGTTTTTT	CASKPGGNTGELFF
NA	TRBJ2-1	TRBV5-6	NA	TGTGCCAGCAGCTCAACAGGGAGGGGGTCGTCTAATGAGCAGTTCTTC	CASSSTGRGSSNEQFF
NA	TRBJ1-2	TRBV5-1	NA	TGCGCCAGCAGTGACCCGGGGATGGACTATGGCTACACCTTC	CASSDPGMDYGYTF
NA	TRBJ2-1	TRBV5-4	TRBD1	TGTGCCAGCGGATCCGGGACAGGGTTGAACAATGAGCAGTTCTTC	CASGSGTGLNNEQFF